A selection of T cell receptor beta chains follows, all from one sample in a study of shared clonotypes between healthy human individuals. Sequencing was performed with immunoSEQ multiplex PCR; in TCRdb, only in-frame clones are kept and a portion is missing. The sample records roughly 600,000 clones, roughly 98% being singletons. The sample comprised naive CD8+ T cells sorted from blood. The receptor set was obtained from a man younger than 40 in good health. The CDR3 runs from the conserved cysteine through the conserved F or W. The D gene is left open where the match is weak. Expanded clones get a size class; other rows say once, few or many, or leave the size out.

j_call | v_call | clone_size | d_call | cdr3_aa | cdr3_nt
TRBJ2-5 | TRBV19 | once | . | CASSKQETQYF | TGTGCCAGTAGCAAGCAAGAGACCCAGTACTTC
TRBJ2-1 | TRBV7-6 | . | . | CASSLVNGPSYNEQFF | TGTGCCAGCAGCTTAGTTAACGGGCCGTCCTACAATGAGCAGTTCTTC
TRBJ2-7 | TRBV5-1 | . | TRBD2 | CASSSEGLAGYEQYF | TGCGCCAGCAGCTCGGAGGGACTAGCGGGCTACGAGCAGTACTTC
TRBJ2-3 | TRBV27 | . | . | CASSHPPTSSGYSTDTQYF | TGTGCCAGCAGCCACCCCCCGACTAGTTCGGGTTATAGCACAGATACGCAGTATTTT
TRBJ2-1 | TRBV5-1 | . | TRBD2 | CASSLVAGANEQFF | TGCGCCAGCAGCTTAGTAGCGGGAGCGAATGAGCAGTTCTTC
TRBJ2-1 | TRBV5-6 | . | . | CASSLTGLPYNEQFF | TGTGCCAGCAGCTTGACCGGACTACCCTACAATGAGCAGTTCTTC
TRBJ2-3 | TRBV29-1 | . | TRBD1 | CSAVPVIGQGTDTQYF | TGCAGCGCGGTCCCCGTTATCGGACAGGGCACAGATACGCAGTATTTT
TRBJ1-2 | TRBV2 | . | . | CASTSLGYTF | TGTGCCAGCACTAGTCTGGGCTACACCTTC
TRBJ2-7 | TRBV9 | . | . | CASSPQGIPYEQYF | TGTGCCAGCAGCCCCCAGGGGATCCCCTACGAGCAGTACTTC
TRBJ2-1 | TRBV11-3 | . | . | CASSLAGSYNEQFF | TGTGCCAGCAGCTTAGCAGGCTCCTACAATGAGCAGTTCTTC
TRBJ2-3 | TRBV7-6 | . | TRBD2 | CASSYSGRGDTQYF | TGTGCCAGCAGCTATAGCGGGAGAGGTGATACGCAGTATTTT
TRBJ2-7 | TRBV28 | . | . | CASSFSGAYEQYF | TGTGCCAGCAGTTTCTCGGGGGCCTACGAGCAGTACTTC
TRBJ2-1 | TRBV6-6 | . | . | CASTVYSYNEQFF | TGTGCCAGCACGGTATACTCCTACAATGAGCAGTTCTTC
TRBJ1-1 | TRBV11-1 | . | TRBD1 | CASSLYGPGQGITEAFF | TGTGCCAGCAGCTTATACGGGCCGGGACAGGGGATCACTGAAGCTTTCTTT
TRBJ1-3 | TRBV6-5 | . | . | CASSLMGGAGNTIYF | TGTGCCAGCAGTCTGATGGGCGGGGCTGGAAACACCATATATTTT
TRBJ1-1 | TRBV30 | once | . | CAWKAQINTEAFF | TGTGCCTGGAAGGCCCAGATTAACACTGAAGCTTTCTTT
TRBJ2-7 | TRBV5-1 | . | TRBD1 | CASSLGQGDPYEQYF | TGCGCCAGCAGCTTGGGGCAGGGGGACCCCTACGAGCAGTACTTC
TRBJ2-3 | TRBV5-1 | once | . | CASSLLGFSTDTQYF | TGCGCCAGCAGCTTGTTAGGATTCAGCACAGATACGCAGTATTTT
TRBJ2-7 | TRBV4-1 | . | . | CASSQESGSYEQYF | TGCGCCAGCAGCCAAGAGAGCGGGTCCTACGAGCAGTACTTC
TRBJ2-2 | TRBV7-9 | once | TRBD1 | CASSSLPGQGANTGELFF | TGTGCCAGCAGCTCACTCCCGGGACAGGGGGCGAACACCGGGGAGCTGTTTTTT